The 7 T cell receptor beta chains below come from one sample, sequenced in a study of cytomegalovirus exposure and HLA in healthy donors. Libraries were prepared by immunoSEQ multiplex PCR; TCRdb keeps only in-frame clonotypes and omits some of them. The sample holds under 100,000 clones, roughly 96% seen once. The sequenced sample was PBMCs. The receptors were gathered from a woman younger than 30 in good health and CMV-seronegative.

V gene TRBV5-5 combines with J gene TRBJ1-5; 9 nucleotides align to TRBD1. This CDR3 has 17 residues. Germline lookup yields CDR1 SGHKS and CDR2 YYEKEE (reference sequence). V dropped 1 base and J dropped 5; count of bases not matched to a gene: 10. The DNA of the CDR3 is TGTGCCAGCAGCTTGCAGGGACAGGGATGGAAAGATCAGCCCCAGCATTTT. It specifies CASSLQGQGWKDQPQHF.

This chain uses TRBV12-5 with TRBJ2-3; tentative D call: TRBD1 (5 bases). Per germline, CDR1 LGHNT and CDR2 FRNRAP. This CDR3 contains 13 residues. The V gene lost 5 bases and the J gene lost 2 bases, with 8 bases spanning the gap. The CDR3 protein is CASGPDNTDTQYF. The CDR3 coding sequence is TGTGCTAGTGGTCCGGACAACACAGATACGCAGTATTTT.

CDR3 residues: CAWSVWGDEQYF. CDR3 coding DNA: TGTGCCTGGAGTGTATGGGGAGACGAGCAGTACTTC. This chain connects TRBV30 to TRBJ2-7; D possibly corresponds to TRBD2 (5 bases). The CDR3 loop spans 12 amino acids. The ends were cut back, 0 bases at V and 5 bases at J, with 8 bases in the middle. Germline CDR1 GTSNPN, CDR2 SVGIG (reference sequence). Variable domain in full (rest from reference TRBV30 and TRBJ2-7): SQTIHQWPATLVQPVGSPLSLECTVEGTSNPNLYWYRQAAGRGLQLLFYSVGIGQISSEVPQNLSASRPQDRQFILSSKKLLLSDSGFYLCAWSVWGDEQYFGPGTRLTVT.

This chain connects TRBV9 to TRBJ2-3; 8 bases are a match to TRBD2. The CDR3 runs 13 residues. Trimming cost V 0 bases and J 6 bases; bases outside gene matches: 0. From germline, CDR1 is SGDLS and CDR2 YYNGEE. The DNA of the CDR3 is TGTGCCAGCAGCGTAGCGGGGGGGGATACGCAGTATTTT. Amino acids: CASSVAGGDTQYF.

The gene calls are TRBV7-9 and TRBJ1-2; D remains unclear. From germline, CDR1 is SEHNR and CDR2 FQNEAQ (reference sequence). CDR3 length: 13 amino acids. The V end lost 1 base, the J end lost 1 base, and 4 bases lay between the germline ends. The chain's CDR3 is CASSLDGNYGYTF. In DNA, the CDR3 is TGTGCCAGCAGCTTAGACGGTAACTATGGCTACACCTTC.

This chain uses TRBV5-8 with TRBJ1-1; tentatively, D is TRBD1 (6 bases). V was clipped by 4 bases and J by 1 base, with 11 bases between them. Germline V gene data show CDR1 as SGHTS and CDR2 as YDEGEE. CDR3 size: 14 residues. The CDR3 DNA is TGTGCCAGCAGCAGGGGACACCAGAACACTGAAGCTTTCTTT. It translates to CASSRGHQNTEAFF.

CDR3 loop: CASSSSGGTAGELFF. CDR3 nucleotide sequence: TGTGCCAGCAGTTCTAGTGGGGGGACGGCCGGGGAGCTGTTTTTT. V and J are TRBV7-2 and TRBJ2-2; a weak D match, TRBD2 (6 bases). CDR3 length equals 15 residues. Germline V gives CDR1 SGHTA, CDR2 FQGNSA. V was trimmed by 6 bases and J by 6 bases, leaving 17 bases between them.